This T cell receptor beta chain comes out of a study of siplizumab effects on memory and regulatory T cells. Trimming took off 2 bases at V and 0 bases at J, with 20 bases between the two ends. CDR3 length: 19 residues. The germline V gene has CDR1 MGHRA and CDR2 YSYEKL. Measured with immunoSEQ multiplex PCR; TCRdb has only the in-frame clones, and not every one. The sample holds 90,000 to 150,000 clones, 93% seen once. The rearrangement links TRBV4-1 to TRBJ1-3; possibly TRBD1 for D (5 bases). The origin of this receptor is a human donor in good health. The source material was non-Treg CD4+ T cells sorted from blood. Written as DNA, the CDR3 is TGCGCCAGCAGCCAATATCCCCTACGGGACCCCGGCTCTGGAAACACCATATATTTT. This codes for CASSQYPLRDPGSGNTIYF.